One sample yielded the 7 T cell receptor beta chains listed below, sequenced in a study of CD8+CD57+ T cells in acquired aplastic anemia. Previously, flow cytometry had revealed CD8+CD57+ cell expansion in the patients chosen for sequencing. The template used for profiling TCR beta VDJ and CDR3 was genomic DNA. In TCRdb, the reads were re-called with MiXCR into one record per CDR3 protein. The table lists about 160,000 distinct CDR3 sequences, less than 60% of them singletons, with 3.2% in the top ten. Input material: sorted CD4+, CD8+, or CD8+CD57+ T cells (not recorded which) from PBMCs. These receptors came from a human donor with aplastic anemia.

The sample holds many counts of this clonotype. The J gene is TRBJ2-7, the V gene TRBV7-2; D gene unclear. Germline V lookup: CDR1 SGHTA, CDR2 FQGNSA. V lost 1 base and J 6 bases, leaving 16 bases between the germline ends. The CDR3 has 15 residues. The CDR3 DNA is TGTGCCAGCAGCTTAGTTGGTCAAAATTCTGCCGAGCAGTACTTC. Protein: CASSLVGQNSAEQYF.

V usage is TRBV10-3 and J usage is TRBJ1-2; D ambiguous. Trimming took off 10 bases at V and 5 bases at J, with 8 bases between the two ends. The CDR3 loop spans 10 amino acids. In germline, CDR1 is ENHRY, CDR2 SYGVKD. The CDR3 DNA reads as TGTGCCAACCCCATTTATGGCTACACCTTC. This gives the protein CANPIYGYTF.

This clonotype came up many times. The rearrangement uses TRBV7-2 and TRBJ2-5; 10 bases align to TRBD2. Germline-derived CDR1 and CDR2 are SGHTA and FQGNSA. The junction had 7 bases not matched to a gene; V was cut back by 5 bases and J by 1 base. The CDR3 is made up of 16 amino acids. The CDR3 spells CASSQLAGGIQETQYF. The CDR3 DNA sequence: TGTGCCAGCAGCCAATTAGCGGGGGGCATCCAAGAGACCCAGTACTTC.

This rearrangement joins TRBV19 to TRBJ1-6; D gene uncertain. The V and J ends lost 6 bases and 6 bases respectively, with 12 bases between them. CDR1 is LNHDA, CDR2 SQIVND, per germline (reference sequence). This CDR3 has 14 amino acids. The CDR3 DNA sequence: TGTGCCAGTAGAGAGAGGGTGAGTAATTCACCCCTCCACTTT. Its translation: CASRERVSNSPLHF.

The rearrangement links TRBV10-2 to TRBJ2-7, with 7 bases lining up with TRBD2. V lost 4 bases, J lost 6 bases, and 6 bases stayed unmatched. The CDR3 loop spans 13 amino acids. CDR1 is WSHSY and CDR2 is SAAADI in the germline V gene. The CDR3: CASSAGREREQYF. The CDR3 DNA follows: TGCGCCAGCAGTGCAGGGCGGGAGCGCGAGCAGTACTTC.

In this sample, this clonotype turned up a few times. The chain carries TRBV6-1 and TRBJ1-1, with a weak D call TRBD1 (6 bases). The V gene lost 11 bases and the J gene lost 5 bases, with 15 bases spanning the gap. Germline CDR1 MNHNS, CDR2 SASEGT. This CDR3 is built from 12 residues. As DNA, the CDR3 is TGTGCCGCGGGGGGCCCGGGGACTGAAGCTTTCTTT. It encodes CAAGGPGTEAFF.

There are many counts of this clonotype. The CDR3 DNA reads TGCAGTGCTAGAGATGGGTGGCAGACTGGTGTAGGGGATCAGCCCCAGCATTTT. As protein: CSARDGWQTGVGDQPQHF. The chain has TRBV20-1 and TRBJ1-5; a weak D match, TRBD1 (5 bases). The CDR3 is 18 residues long. CDR1 is DFQATT and CDR2 is SNEGSKA in the germline V gene (reference sequence). V was shortened by 0 bases and J by 5 bases, with 23 bases between the two germline ends.